This TCR beta chain appears in the sequencing data of a study of cytomegalovirus exposure and HLA in healthy donors. Broader study findings: First-cohort TCR clusters tended to co-occur in the roughly 130 validation repertoires, a later analysis found. For most TCR sequences rarity was the rule, although some public TCRs occurred in many donors.

Profiled with immunoSEQ multiplex PCR; TCRdb holds only in-frame clones, not every one. Here the sample spans 350,000 or so clones, approximately 90% being singletons. The J segment lost 8 bases and the V segment lost 1 base, leaving 16 bases of the junction unmatched. This CDR3 is built from 17 residues. CDR1 is SGHDN, CDR2 FVKESK, per germline. As to this clone: The antigen remains undetermined.

Separate from the roughly 610-subject first cohort, the 120-subject validation cohort was the one that the donors belonged to. The specimen was PBMCs. This chain connects TRBV14 to TRBJ2-7; 8 bases match TRBD1. The TCR was taken from a young woman in good health and CMV-seronegative. CDR3 coding DNA: TGTGCCAGCAGCCAAGTACCGATCGGACAGGGTTCGGGTAAGCAGTACTTC. Translated, it gives CASSQVPIGQGSGKQYF.